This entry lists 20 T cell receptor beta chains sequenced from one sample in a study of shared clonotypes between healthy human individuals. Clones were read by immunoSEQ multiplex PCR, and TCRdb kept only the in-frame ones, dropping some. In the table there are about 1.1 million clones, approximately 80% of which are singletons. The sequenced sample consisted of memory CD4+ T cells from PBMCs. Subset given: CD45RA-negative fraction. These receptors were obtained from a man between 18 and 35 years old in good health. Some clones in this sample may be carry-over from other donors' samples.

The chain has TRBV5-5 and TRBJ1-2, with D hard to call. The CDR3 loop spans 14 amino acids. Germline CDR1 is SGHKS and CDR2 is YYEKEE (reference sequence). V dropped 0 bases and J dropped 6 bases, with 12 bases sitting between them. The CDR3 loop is CASSLEGLGDGYTF. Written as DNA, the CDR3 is TGTGCCAGCAGCTTGGAGGGCCTCGGGGATGGCTACACCTTC.

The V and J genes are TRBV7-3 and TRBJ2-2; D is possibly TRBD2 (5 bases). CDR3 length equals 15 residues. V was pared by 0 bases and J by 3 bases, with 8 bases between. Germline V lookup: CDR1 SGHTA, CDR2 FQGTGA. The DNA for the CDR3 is TGTGCCAGCAGCTTAACTCTGGAGGACACCGGGGAGCTGTTTTTT. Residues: CASSLTLEDTGELFF. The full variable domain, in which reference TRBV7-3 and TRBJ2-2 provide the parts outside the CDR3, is GAGVSQTPSNKVTEKGKYVELRCDPISGHTALYWYRQSLGQGPEFLIYFQGTGAADDSGLPNDRFFAVRPEGSVSTLKIQRTERGDSAVYLCASSLTLEDTGELFFGEGSRLTVL.

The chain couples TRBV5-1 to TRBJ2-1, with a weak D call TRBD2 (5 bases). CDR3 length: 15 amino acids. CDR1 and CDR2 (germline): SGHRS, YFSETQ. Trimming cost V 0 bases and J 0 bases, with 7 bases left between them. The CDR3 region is CASSLVGSSYNEQFF. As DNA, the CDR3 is TGCGCCAGCAGCTTGGTGGGGAGCTCCTACAATGAGCAGTTCTTC.

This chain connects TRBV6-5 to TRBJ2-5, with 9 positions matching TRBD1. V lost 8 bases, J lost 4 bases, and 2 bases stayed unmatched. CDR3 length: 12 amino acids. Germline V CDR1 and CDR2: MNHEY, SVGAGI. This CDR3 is CASGTGPETQYF. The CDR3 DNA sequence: TGTGCCAGCGGGACAGGGCCAGAGACCCAGTACTTC.

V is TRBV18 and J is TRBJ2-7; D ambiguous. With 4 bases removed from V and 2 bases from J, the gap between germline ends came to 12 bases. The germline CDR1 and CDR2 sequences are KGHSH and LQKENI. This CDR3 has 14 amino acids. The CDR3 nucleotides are TGTGCCAGCTCACTCCTTTCCCGGCCCTACGAGCAGTACTTC. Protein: CASSLLSRPYEQYF.

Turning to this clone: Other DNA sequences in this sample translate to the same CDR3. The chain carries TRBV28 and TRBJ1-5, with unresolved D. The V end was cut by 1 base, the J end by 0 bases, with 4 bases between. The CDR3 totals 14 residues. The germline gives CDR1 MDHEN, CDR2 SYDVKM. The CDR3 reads CASSLSGSNQPQHF. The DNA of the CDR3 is TGTGCCAGCAGTTTATCAGGTAGCAATCAGCCCCAGCATTTT.

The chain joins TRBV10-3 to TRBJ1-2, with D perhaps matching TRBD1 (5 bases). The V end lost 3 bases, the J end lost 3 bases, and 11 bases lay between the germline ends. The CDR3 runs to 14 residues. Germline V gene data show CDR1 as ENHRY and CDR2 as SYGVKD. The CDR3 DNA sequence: TGTGCCATCAGTGACACTCAGGGCCACTATGGCTACACCTTC. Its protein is CAISDTQGHYGYTF.

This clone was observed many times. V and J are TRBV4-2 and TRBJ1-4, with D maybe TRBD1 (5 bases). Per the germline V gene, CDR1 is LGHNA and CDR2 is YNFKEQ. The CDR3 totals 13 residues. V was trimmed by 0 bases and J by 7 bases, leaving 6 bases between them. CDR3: CASSQDQGEKLFF. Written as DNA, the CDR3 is TGTGCCAGCAGCCAAGACCAGGGTGAAAAACTGTTTTTT.

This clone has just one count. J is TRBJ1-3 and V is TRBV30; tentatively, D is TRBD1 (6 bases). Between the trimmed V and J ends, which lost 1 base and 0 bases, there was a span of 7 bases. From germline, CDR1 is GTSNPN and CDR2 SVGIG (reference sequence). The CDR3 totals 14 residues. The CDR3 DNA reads TGTGCCTGGAGTGCCAGGGGCTCTGGAAACACCATATATTTT. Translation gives CAWSARGSGNTIYF.

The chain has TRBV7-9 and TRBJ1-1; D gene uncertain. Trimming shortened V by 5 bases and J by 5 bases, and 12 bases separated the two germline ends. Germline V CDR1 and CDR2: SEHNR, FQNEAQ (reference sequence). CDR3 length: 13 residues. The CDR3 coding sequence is TGTGCCAGCAGCCGACAAGGGAGGACTGAAGCTTTCTTT. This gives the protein CASSRQGRTEAFF.

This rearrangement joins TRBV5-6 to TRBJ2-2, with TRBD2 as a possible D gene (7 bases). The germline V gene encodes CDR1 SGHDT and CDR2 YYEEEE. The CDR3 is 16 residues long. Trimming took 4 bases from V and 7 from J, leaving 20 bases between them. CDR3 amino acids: CASSPGGAGANGELFF. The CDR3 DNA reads TGTGCCAGCAGCCCGGGGGGCGCGGGGGCGAACGGGGAGCTGTTTTTT. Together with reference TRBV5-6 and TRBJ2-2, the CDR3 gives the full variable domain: DAGVTQSPTHLIKTRGQQVTLRCSPKSGHDTVSWYQQALGQGPQFIFQYYEEEERQRGNFPDRFSGHQFPNYSSELNVNALLLGDSALYLCASSPGGAGANGELFFGEGSRLTVL.

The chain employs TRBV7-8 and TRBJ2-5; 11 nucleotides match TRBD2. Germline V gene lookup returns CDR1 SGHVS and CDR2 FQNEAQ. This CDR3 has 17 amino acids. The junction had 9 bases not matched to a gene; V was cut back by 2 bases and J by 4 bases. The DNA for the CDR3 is TGTGCCAGCAGCTTAATCTGGACTAGCGGGCTCCGAGAGACCCAGTACTTC. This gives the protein CASSLIWTSGLRETQYF. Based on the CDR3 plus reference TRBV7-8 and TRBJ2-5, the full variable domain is GAGVSQSPRYKVAKRGQDVALRCDPISGHVSLFWYQQALGQGPEFLTYFQNEAQLDKSGLPSDRFFAERPEGSVSTLKIQRTQQEDSAVYLCASSLIWTSGLRETQYFGPGTRLLVL.

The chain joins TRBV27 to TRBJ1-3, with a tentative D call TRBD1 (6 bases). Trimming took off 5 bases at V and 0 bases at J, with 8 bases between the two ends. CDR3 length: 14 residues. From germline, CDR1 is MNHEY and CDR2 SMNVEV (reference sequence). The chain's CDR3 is CASSLTGSGNTIYF. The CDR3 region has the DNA TGTGCCAGCAGTCTGACAGGCTCTGGAAACACCATATATTTT.

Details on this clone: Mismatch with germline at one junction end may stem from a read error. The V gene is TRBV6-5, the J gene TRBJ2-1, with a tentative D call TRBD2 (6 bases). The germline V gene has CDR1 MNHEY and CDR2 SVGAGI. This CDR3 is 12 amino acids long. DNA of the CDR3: TGCGCCAGCAGTGCCCTGGGGGGTGAGCAGTTCTTC. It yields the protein CASSALGGEQFF.

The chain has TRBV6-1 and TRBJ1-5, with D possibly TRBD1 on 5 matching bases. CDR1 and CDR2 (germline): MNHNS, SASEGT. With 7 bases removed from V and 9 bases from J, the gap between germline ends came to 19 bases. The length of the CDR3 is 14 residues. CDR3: CASTLGQTGGPQHF. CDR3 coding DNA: TGTGCCAGCACCCTCGGGCAGACCGGGGGGCCCCAGCATTTT.

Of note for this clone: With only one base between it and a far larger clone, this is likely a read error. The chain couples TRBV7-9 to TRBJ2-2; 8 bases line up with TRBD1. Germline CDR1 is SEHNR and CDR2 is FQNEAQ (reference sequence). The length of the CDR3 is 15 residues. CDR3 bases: TGTGTCAGCAGCCGAGGGGACAGGCCCACCGGGGAGCTGTTTTTT. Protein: CVSSRGDRPTGELFF.

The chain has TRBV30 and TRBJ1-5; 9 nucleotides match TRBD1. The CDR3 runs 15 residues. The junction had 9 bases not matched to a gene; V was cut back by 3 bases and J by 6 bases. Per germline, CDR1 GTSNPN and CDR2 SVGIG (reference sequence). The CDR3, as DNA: TGTGCCTGGAGCACAGGGGGCACAGTTGTTCAGCCCCAGCATTTT. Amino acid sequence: CAWSTGGTVVQPQHF.

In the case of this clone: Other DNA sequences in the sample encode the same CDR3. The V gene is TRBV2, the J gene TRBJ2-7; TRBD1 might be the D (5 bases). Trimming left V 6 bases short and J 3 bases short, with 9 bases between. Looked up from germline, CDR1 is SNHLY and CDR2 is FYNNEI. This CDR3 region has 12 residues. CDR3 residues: CASRGRGYEQYF. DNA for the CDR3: TGTGCCAGCAGGGGAAGGGGCTACGAGCAGTACTTC.

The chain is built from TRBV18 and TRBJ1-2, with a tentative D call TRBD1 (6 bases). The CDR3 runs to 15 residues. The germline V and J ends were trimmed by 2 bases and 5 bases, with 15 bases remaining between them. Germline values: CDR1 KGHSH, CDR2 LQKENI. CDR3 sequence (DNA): TGTGCCAGCTCACCAAGCGAAGGGGGTTGGTATGGCTACACCTTC. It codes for CASSPSEGGWYGYTF.

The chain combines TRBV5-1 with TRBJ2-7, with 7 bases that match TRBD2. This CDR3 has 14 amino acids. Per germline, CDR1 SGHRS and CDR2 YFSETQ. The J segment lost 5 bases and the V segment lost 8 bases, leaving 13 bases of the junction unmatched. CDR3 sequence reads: CARPASTSDHEQYF. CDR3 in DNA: TGCGCCAGGCCTGCCTCAACTAGCGACCACGAGCAGTACTTC.